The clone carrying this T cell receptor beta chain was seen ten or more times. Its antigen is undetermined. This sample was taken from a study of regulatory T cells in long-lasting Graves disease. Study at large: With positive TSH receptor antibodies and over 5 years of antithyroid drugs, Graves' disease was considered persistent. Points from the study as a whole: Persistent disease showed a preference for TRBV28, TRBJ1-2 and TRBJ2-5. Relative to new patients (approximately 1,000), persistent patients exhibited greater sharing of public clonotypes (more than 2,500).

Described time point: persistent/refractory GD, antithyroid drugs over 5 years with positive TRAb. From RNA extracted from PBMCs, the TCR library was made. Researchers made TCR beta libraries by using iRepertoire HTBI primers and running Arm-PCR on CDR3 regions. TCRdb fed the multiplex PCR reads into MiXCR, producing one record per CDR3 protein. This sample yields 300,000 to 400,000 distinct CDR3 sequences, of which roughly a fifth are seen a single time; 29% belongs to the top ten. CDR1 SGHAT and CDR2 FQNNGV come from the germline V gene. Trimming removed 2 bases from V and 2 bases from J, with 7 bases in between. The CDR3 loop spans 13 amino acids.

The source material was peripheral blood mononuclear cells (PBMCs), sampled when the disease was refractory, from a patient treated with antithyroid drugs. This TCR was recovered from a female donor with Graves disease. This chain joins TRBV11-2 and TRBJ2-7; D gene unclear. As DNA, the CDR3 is TGTGCCAGCAGCTTAAGATATGCCTACGAGCAGTACTTC. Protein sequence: CASSLRYAYEQYF. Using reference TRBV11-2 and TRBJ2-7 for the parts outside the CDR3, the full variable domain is EAGVAQSPRYKIIEKRQSVAFWCNPISGHATLYWYQQILGQGPKLLIQFQNNGVVDDSQLPKDRFSAERLKGVDSTLKIQPAKLEDSAVYLCASSLRYAYEQYFGPGTRLTVT.